These T cell receptor beta chains were read from a single sample in a study of T cell responses to AZD1222 COVID-19 vaccine. Data came from immunoSEQ multiplex PCR; TCRdb stores just in-frame clones and leaves some out. Of 150,000 to 200,000 clones in the sample, around 88% were seen once. The sample was peripheral blood, taken on day 0 of AZD1222 vaccination. These receptors originate from an adult in good health. Both conserved end residues are part of each CDR3. A D gene is named only where the DNA matches it firmly.

CDR3: CATSGHTSGVYNEQFF
V: TRBV15
D: TRBD2
J: TRBJ2-1

CDR3: CASSLEDRGPGGANVLTF
V: TRBV5-1
D: TRBD1
J: TRBJ2-6

CDR3: CASRSYSYEQYF
V: TRBV6-5
D: -
J: TRBJ2-7

CDR3: CASSLAVDRGSGYTF
V: TRBV7-8
D: TRBD1
J: TRBJ1-2

CDR3: CASSYDTGANGELFF
V: TRBV6-5
D: TRBD1
J: TRBJ2-2

CDR3: CASSVGALSGNTIYF
V: TRBV9
D: -
J: TRBJ1-3

CDR3: CAWSARDSRYGYTF
V: TRBV30
D: -
J: TRBJ1-2

CDR3: CASSYGAANEKLFF
V: TRBV6-5
D: -
J: TRBJ1-4

CDR3: CASSLTFSYEQYF
V: TRBV6-5
D: -
J: TRBJ2-7

CDR3: CASSPRGMTYEQYF
V: TRBV7-2
D: -
J: TRBJ2-7

CDR3: CATPGGPSYNEQFF
V: TRBV15
D: TRBD2
J: TRBJ2-1

CDR3: CASSQRGARGDTEAFF
V: TRBV4-2
D: -
J: TRBJ1-1

CDR3: CASSPYRGYSGNTIYF
V: TRBV28
D: TRBD1
J: TRBJ1-3

CDR3: CASSWGRAFTEAFF
V: TRBV7-8
D: -
J: TRBJ1-1

CDR3: CASRQGAGYSNQPQHF
V: TRBV27
D: -
J: TRBJ1-5

CDR3: CASSPRGRTEAFF
V: TRBV14
D: -
J: TRBJ1-1

CDR3: CASSVTGNEQFF
V: TRBV7-8
D: -
J: TRBJ2-1

CDR3: CATSRDPRGGRYGYTF
V: TRBV15
D: TRBD1
J: TRBJ1-2

CDR3: CASNGQGITEAFF
V: TRBV12-3/TRBV12-4
D: TRBD1
J: TRBJ1-1

CDR3: CASSQVRTARHEQYF
V: TRBV4-3
D: -
J: TRBJ2-7

CDR3: CATSGDRVGGEQFF
V: TRBV15
D: TRBD1
J: TRBJ2-1

CDR3: CASSPGLRNEKLFF
V: TRBV5-1
D: -
J: TRBJ1-4

CDR3: CASSSRTGDSLTGYTF
V: TRBV7-9
D: TRBD1
J: TRBJ1-2

CDR3: CASRAIKAEAFF
V: TRBV6-4
D: -
J: TRBJ1-1

CDR3: CASSINGISGNEQFF
V: TRBV19
D: -
J: TRBJ2-1

CDR3: CASSYAQGGNEQFF
V: TRBV6-5
D: -
J: TRBJ2-1

CDR3: CASSLEPGQAEQFF
V: TRBV5-1
D: TRBD1
J: TRBJ2-1

CDR3: CASSWDTYNEQFF
V: TRBV6-2/TRBV6-3
D: -
J: TRBJ2-1

CDR3: CASSTRGTEAFF
V: TRBV7-6
D: -
J: TRBJ1-1

CDR3: CASSIFPENTEAFF
V: TRBV19
D: -
J: TRBJ1-1

CDR3: CASSQSGHPLEQYF
V: TRBV4-1
D: -
J: TRBJ2-7

CDR3: CSASGALINEKLFF
V: TRBV20-1
D: -
J: TRBJ1-4

CDR3: CASSIQGVRGNTIYF
V: TRBV27
D: TRBD1
J: TRBJ1-3

CDR3: CASRRPQETQYF
V: TRBV28
D: -
J: TRBJ2-5

CDR3: CASSLDGLYEQYF
V: TRBV5-1
D: -
J: TRBJ2-7

CDR3: CASSLVGQGVSETQYF
V: TRBV3-1/TRBV3-2
D: TRBD1
J: TRBJ2-5

CDR3: CASSQTSGGGGEQFF
V: TRBV6-6
D: TRBD2
J: TRBJ2-1

CDR3: CASSLNARGTLNTEAFF
V: TRBV7-3
D: -
J: TRBJ1-1

CDR3: CASSQTLEPGASTDTQYF
V: TRBV14
D: -
J: TRBJ2-3

CDR3: CASSLGVNEKLFF
V: TRBV11-2
D: -
J: TRBJ1-4

CDR3: CASSLDGGGTGELFF
V: TRBV5-1
D: -
J: TRBJ2-2

CDR3: CASSLQVGDYEQYF
V: TRBV27
D: -
J: TRBJ2-7

CDR3: CASSAQGRDSPLHF
V: TRBV4-1
D: -
J: TRBJ1-6

CDR3: CASPPNSDTQYF
V: TRBV12-2
D: -
J: TRBJ2-3

CDR3: CASSRVINYGYTF
V: TRBV2
D: -
J: TRBJ1-2

CDR3: CASSQDRQGGSNEQFF
V: TRBV4-2
D: -
J: TRBJ2-1

CDR3: CASSLTVPYGYTF
V: TRBV7-9
D: -
J: TRBJ1-2

CDR3: CASSLEGSGGPNTGELFF
V: TRBV5-1
D: TRBD2
J: TRBJ2-2

CDR3: CASSPWGQGDYGYTF
V: TRBV7-9
D: TRBD1
J: TRBJ1-2

CDR3: CATSRVGQGADNEQFF
V: TRBV15
D: TRBD1
J: TRBJ2-1

CDR3: CASSYRGVTEAFF
V: TRBV6-5
D: -
J: TRBJ1-1

CDR3: CASSEVGGGGPTDTQYF
V: TRBV6-1
D: -
J: TRBJ2-3